Listed below are T cell receptor beta chains from one sample, sequenced in a study of beta chain features in type 1 diabetes. The assay was immunoSEQ multiplex PCR, and TCRdb's table has in-frame clones only and misses some. Among around 280,000 clones listed, approximately 15% were seen once. The sample consisted of naive CD4+ T cells from blood. The receptors here all came from a man between 18 and 29 years old with type 1 diabetes. CDR3s include the opening cysteine and the closing phenylalanine or tryptophan. A D gene is named only where the DNA matches it firmly. Rows give clone size only sometimes, using once, few, many, or a class for an expanded clone.

.	TRBV10-3	.	TRBJ1-1	TGTGCCATCAGCTCAGTCAGGGAGGCTGAAGCTTTCTTT	CAISSVREAEAFF
TRBD1	TRBV5-1	few	TRBJ2-2	TGCGCCAGCAGCTCCCTACAGGGGGCAAGTGGGGTCACCGGGGAGCTGTTTTTT	CASSSLQGASGVTGELFF
.	TRBV19	.	TRBJ2-7	TGTGCCAGTAGTATATCGGCGGGATCAGGCTCCTACGAGCAGTACTTC	CASSISAGSGSYEQYF
.	TRBV4-2	few	TRBJ2-1	TGTGCCAGCAGCGATTTCGTAGCGGCCTACAATGAGCAGTTCTTC	CASSDFVAAYNEQFF
.	TRBV4-3	.	TRBJ2-5	TGCGCCAGCAGCCAAGATGGTCTCCACAGCGGGACCCAGTACTTC	CASSQDGLHSGTQYF
.	TRBV7-8	.	TRBJ2-3	TGTGCCAGCATTCTCGGGGGTACGCAGTATTTT	CASILGGTQYF
.	TRBV15	.	TRBJ2-2	TGTGCCACCAGCAGAGATCCGGGGAACACCGGGGAGCTGTTTTTT	CATSRDPGNTGELFF
TRBD2	TRBV7-6	few	TRBJ2-1	TGTGCCAGCAGCCCGAAAGGGACTAGCGGGAGAGAATACAATGAGCAGTTCTTC	CASSPKGTSGREYNEQFF
.	TRBV15	few	TRBJ1-2	TGTGCCACCAGCAGAGATCCCGGCGGGGGATATGGCTACACCTTC	CATSRDPGGGYGYTF
TRBD1	TRBV7-2	few	TRBJ1-1	TGTGCCAGCAGCTCCTGGGACAGGGGTGAAGCTTTCTTT	CASSSWDRGEAFF
TRBD1	TRBV6-1	.	TRBJ1-1	TGTGCCAGCAGGAGACAGGGCGATATGAACACTGAAGCTTTCTTT	CASRRQGDMNTEAFF
.	TRBV9	.	TRBJ2-1	TGTGCCAGCAGCCCAAACACTAGCCCGTCCTACAATGAGCAGTTCTTC	CASSPNTSPSYNEQFF
TRBD2	TRBV28	few	TRBJ2-7	TGTGCCAGCAGTTTTATACGGGGGGTAGCGGAGTCCTACGAGCAGTACTTC	CASSFIRGVAESYEQYF
.	TRBV15	.	TRBJ1-2	TGTGCCACCAGCAGAGATAGGGGTTTATATGGCTACACCTTC	CATSRDRGLYGYTF
TRBD1	TRBV19	.	TRBJ1-1	TGTGCCAGTAGATACCGGGACAGGGGATCGTCGGAAGCTTTCTTT	CASRYRDRGSSEAFF
.	TRBV6-6	.	TRBJ2-3	TGTGCCAGCAGCCCTCTCGGAGATACGCAGTATTTT	CASSPLGDTQYF
.	TRBV6-5	.	TRBJ2-2	TGTGCCAGCATAAGGAGCACCGGGGAGCTGTTTTTT	CASIRSTGELFF
.	TRBV7-6	.	TRBJ2-5	TGTGCCAGCAGCTTATTCAGGGCCCGGGAGACCCAGTACTTC	CASSLFRARETQYF
.	TRBV20-1	few	TRBJ1-2	TGCAGTGCTAGCGGGGGGGACCGCAACTTC	CSASGGDRNF
.	TRBV7-6	.	TRBJ2-2	TGTGCCAGCAGCTTAGGAGGGATTAACACCGGGGAGCTGTTTTTT	CASSLGGINTGELFF
TRBD2	TRBV4-3	few	TRBJ2-2	TGCGCCAGCAGCCAAGAGGCTAGCGGGGGAGCACGGTTTGGGAGGACCGGGGAGCTGTTTTTT	CASSQEASGGARFGRTGELFF
.	TRBV18	few	TRBJ1-4	TGTGCCAGCTCAACCCGGGAGGAAGGTGAAAAACTGTTTTTT	CASSTREEGEKLFF
.	TRBV15	few	TRBJ1-5	TGTGCCACCAGCAGAGATCCCGCGGAGAGGCCCCAGCATTTT	CATSRDPAERPQHF
.	TRBV5-1	few	TRBJ2-3	TGCGCCAGCAGCTTGAGTCTAGCGCTCAGCACAGATACGCAGTATTTT	CASSLSLALSTDTQYF
.	TRBV21-1	.	TRBJ2-1	TGTGCCAGCAGCCCTAGCGGGAATAGGAGGTACAATGAGCAGTTCTTC	CASSPSGNRRYNEQFF
.	TRBV7-8	few	TRBJ1-1	TGTGCCAGCAGCTTAGCGGGGCTACGGCGGCAAGCTTTCTTT	CASSLAGLRRQAFF
.	TRBV11-2	few	TRBJ2-5	TGTGCCAGCAGCCCCTCGCGGTGGCTAGCGCAAGAGACCCAGTACTTC	CASSPSRWLAQETQYF
TRBD1	TRBV5-4	.	TRBJ2-7	TGTGCCAGCAGCTTTTCGGGACAGGGGCCCTACGAGCAGTACTTC	CASSFSGQGPYEQYF
TRBD2	TRBV7-9	.	TRBJ2-1	TGTGCCAGCAGTTCCCTTAGCGGGAGCGGATACAATGAGCAGTTCTTC	CASSSLSGSGYNEQFF
TRBD1	TRBV2	few	TRBJ1-2	TGTGCCAGCAGTGGGGACAGGAATAACTATGGCTACACCTTC	CASSGDRNNYGYTF
TRBD1	TRBV29-1	few	TRBJ2-7	TGCAGCGTTGTCTCAGGGGGCCTAGCCTACGAGCAGTACTTC	CSVVSGGLAYEQYF
TRBD1	TRBV12-5	.	TRBJ2-3	TGTGCTAGTGGTTTGGCCGGGACAGGGAACGCAGATACGCAGTATTTT	CASGLAGTGNADTQYF